This TCR beta chain is drawn from a study of T cells after yellow fever vaccination. Universal primer sites and UMIs were introduced during 5'RACE template-switching synthesis of TCR cDNA. TCRdb re-derived calls from the 5' RACE reads in MiXCR, one entry per CDR3 protein. The table lists about 50,000 distinct CDR3 sequences, less than 9% of them singletons, with 28% in the top ten. Study-level findings and limits: The CD4 compartment and the CD8 compartment contained a small share of clonotypes in common. Weaker, the secondary response peaked sooner, at day 5 versus 15.

This clonotype was seen ten or more times. Its antigen is not known. Per the germline V gene, CDR1 is LGHNA and CDR2 is YSLEER. The CDR3 loop spans 15 amino acids. J lost 4 bases, V lost 2 bases, and 7 bases had no gene match. The chain joins TRBV4-3 to TRBJ2-7; TRBD1 matches 8 bases. The TCR comes from a man aged 18 to 30 who received the YFV17D yellow fever vaccine. The material sequenced was CD8+ T cells sorted from PBMCs, taken less than 16 days after the first yellow fever vaccination. CDR3 sequence: CASSQTRDRTYEQYF. CDR3 sequence (DNA): TGCGCCAGCAGCCAAACCCGGGACAGGACTTACGAGCAGTACTTC.